The 21 T cell receptor beta chains reported below all come from one sample, sequenced in a study of PD-L1 blockade in urothelial cancer (dated by TCRdb to 2017 to 2019). This sample's time point label indicates: pretreatment tumor sample. Libraries were prepared through the immunoSEQ multiplex PCR assay. The table was pulled from immuneACCESS by TCRdb, which kept in-frame rearrangements only. Such tables lose some clones; where checked, under half of the loss comes from unresolved V genes, and the rest has no known cause. The sample data list over a thousand clones, and about 39% of these were observed just once. The ten largest clones represent 7.6% of the sample. Material: tumor tissue, obtained before atezolizumab (anti-PD-L1) treatment. The receptors shown here come from a man in his sixties with urothelial cancer.

Within the sample, this clone is medium-sized (0.01 to 0.1%). The V call is TRBV9, the J call TRBJ1-6; no firm D call. CDR3 size: 13 residues. The germline V and J ends were trimmed by 5 bases and 7 bases, with 10 bases remaining between them. Germline V lookup: CDR1 SGDLS, CDR2 YYNGEE. CDR3 in amino acids: CASSEGPNSPLHF. CDR3 in DNA: TGTGCCAGCAGTGAGGGTCCCAATTCACCCCTCCACTTT. Full variable domain (missing parts from reference TRBV9 and TRBJ1-6): DSGVTQTPKHLITATGQRVTLRCSPRSGDLSVYWYQQSLDQGLQFLIQYYNGEERAKGNILERFSAQQFPDLHSELNLSSLELGDSALYFCASSEGPNSPLHFGNGTRLTVT.

Here the CDR3 reads CASRGQAPLEQYF. CDR3 nucleotide sequence: TGTGCCAGTAGGGGACAGGCTCCACTTGAGCAGTACTTC. This chain uses TRBV19 with TRBJ2-7; TRBD1 agrees at 8 bases. The CDR3 runs 13 residues. Germline CDR1 and CDR2: LNHDA and SQIVND (reference sequence). With 6 bases clipped from V and 7 bases from J, the junction kept 8 bases outside the gene matches.

This chain joins TRBV30 and TRBJ1-5; D call uncertain. Trimming took off 6 bases at V and 4 bases at J, with 13 bases between the two ends. The CDR3 has 13 amino acids. Germline V gene lookup returns CDR1 GTSNPN and CDR2 SVGIG (reference sequence). DNA for the CDR3: TGTGCCTGTCAGACAAGGGAGAATCAGCCCCAGCATTTT. This translates into CACQTRENQPQHF.

J is TRBJ1-6 and V is TRBV18; the D is unclear. V lost 1 base to trimming and J lost 3 bases, with 7 bases between them. The CDR3 spans 15 residues. In germline, CDR1 is KGHSH, CDR2 LQKENI. The CDR3 region is CASSPRDLYNSPLHF. For the CDR3, the DNA is TGTGCCAGCTCACCACGGGATCTCTATAATTCACCCCTCCACTTT.

This clone ranks as medium-sized. V usage is TRBV11-3 and J usage is TRBJ1-1; 8 bases align to TRBD1. The V segment lost 5 bases and the J segment 1 base; nucleotides outside the gene matches: 6. Germline V lookup: CDR1 SGHNT, CDR2 YENEEA. This CDR3 is 15 amino acids long. CDR3 DNA: TGTGCCAGCAGCCTCCCTCAGGGGGCGAACACTGAAGCTTTCTTT. This gives the protein CASSLPQGANTEAFF.

This clone is medium-sized (0.01 to 0.1%). The chain recombines TRBV7-1 with TRBJ1-6, with 7 bases aligning to TRBD1. TRBV7-1 is labeled an ORF, and its function is uncertain. Unmatched junction bases numbered 5, after V lost 5 bases and J lost 7 bases. CDR3 length equals 14 residues. This CDR3 is CASSVGTENSPLHF. CDR3 DNA sequence: TGTGCCAGCAGCGTTGGGACAGAGAATTCACCCCTCCACTTT.

The gene calls are TRBV23-1 and TRBJ2-2; D is undetermined. TRBV23-1 is an ORF, and what it does is uncertain. The CDR3 covers 14 residues. The V end was cut by 6 bases, the J end by 3 bases, with 11 bases between. CDR3 region: CASSQDPDTGELFF. CDR3 nucleotide sequence: TGCGCCAGCAGCCAAGATCCAGACACCGGGGAGCTGTTTTTT.

This clone was observed a few times. The rearrangement uses TRBV12-2 and TRBJ2-1; the table gives TRBD1 as D, unverified against the DNA. TRBV12-2 is classified as a pseudogene. The CDR3 extends over 14 amino acids. The CDR3 loop reads CASKPGQGYNEQFF. CDR3 nucleotide sequence: TGTGCCTCTAAACCGGGACAGGGCTACAATGAGCAGTTCTTC.

Only a few counts were recorded for this clone. The CDR3 DNA reads TGTGCCAGTAGTATATCGTCCAGCGGGGGCGGAGAGACCCAGTACTTC. It is translated as CASSISSSGGGETQYF. V is TRBV19 and J is TRBJ2-5, with 8 bases fitting TRBD2. The trim removed 2 bases at V and 4 bases at J, leaving 9 bases unmatched. CDR1 and CDR2 (germline): LNHDA, SQIVND (reference sequence). The CDR3 runs 16 residues.

In its sample, this clone was seen a few times. The V and J genes are TRBV6-8 and TRBJ1-1; the D gene is possibly TRBD1 (6 bases). Germline CDR1 reads MNHGY; CDR2 reads SAAAGT. The CDR3 runs to 16 residues. V was trimmed by 10 bases and J by 3 bases, leaving 24 bases between them. The CDR3 DNA sequence: TGTGCCATCCTCCCGGGGGCGCGGGGGGCTTACACTGAAGCTTTCTTT. Protein product: CAILPGARGAYTEAFF.

This clone appeared a few times. The chain links TRBV11-3 to TRBJ1-6; TRBD1 matches 7 bases. This CDR3 has 16 amino acids. In germline, CDR1 is SGHNT, CDR2 YENEEA. Trimming removed 5 bases from V and 5 bases from J; junction bases left unmatched: 9. The CDR3 DNA reads TGTGCCAGCAGCCGAGGAGGACAGGCGGATAATTCACCCCTCCACTTT. Protein: CASSRGGQADNSPLHF.

The chain uses TRBV30 and TRBJ1-5, with 7 bases that match TRBD1. There are 13 residues in the CDR3. Germline values: CDR1 GTSNPN, CDR2 SVGIG (reference sequence). The V segment lost 6 bases and the J segment 9 bases; nucleotides outside the gene matches: 11. The CDR3 loop is CACSRQGNSPQHF. CDR3 nucleotides: TGTGCCTGTTCCCGACAGGGAAACTCGCCCCAGCATTTT.

This chain joins TRBV6-8 and TRBJ2-7, with 10 bases fitting TRBD1. The CDR3 runs 17 residues. From germline, CDR1 is MNHGY and CDR2 SAAAGT. V gave up 0 bases and J gave up 1 base; unmatched junction bases: 6. The CDR3 region is CASSYSTGDRGSYEQYF. The CDR3 DNA follows: TGTGCCAGCAGTTACTCCACCGGGGACAGGGGATCCTACGAGCAGTACTTC.

This clone has just a few counts. The chain employs TRBV6-8 and TRBJ1-1; D remains ambiguous. V shed 5 bases and J shed 2 bases, with 9 bases lying between them. There are 13 residues in the CDR3. CDR1 is MNHGY, CDR2 SAAAGT, per germline. CDR3 residues: CASSKDANTEAFF. The CDR3 nucleotides read TGTGCCAGCAGTAAGGACGCAAACACTGAAGCTTTCTTT.

There are a few counts of this clone. This rearrangement joins TRBV19 to TRBJ2-3; 14 bases agree with TRBD2. This CDR3 has 16 amino acids. J gave up 2 bases and V 7 bases, and 5 bases lay outside the gene matches. In germline, CDR1 is LNHDA, CDR2 SQIVND (reference sequence). In nucleotides, the CDR3 is TGTGCCAGTAAACGGACTAGCGGGGGGTACACAGATACGCAGTATTTT. Amino acid sequence: CASKRTSGGYTDTQYF.

The rearrangement joins TRBV30 to TRBJ2-7; the D is unclear. The CDR3 loop spans 12 amino acids. The germline gives CDR1 GTSNPN, CDR2 SVGIG (reference sequence). V was shortened by 4 bases and J by 2 bases, with 9 bases between the two germline ends. This CDR3 reads CAWIGGPYEQYF. For the CDR3, the DNA is TGTGCCTGGATAGGTGGCCCCTACGAGCAGTACTTC.

The chain carries TRBV19 and TRBJ1-3; D may be TRBD1 (5 bases). CDR3 length: 15 residues. Germline V gene data show CDR1 as LNHDA and CDR2 as SQIVND (reference sequence). V was trimmed by 6 bases and J by 3 bases, leaving 15 bases between them. The CDR3 region has the DNA TGTGCCAGTAGGTCGGGGGAATCTGGTGGAAACACCATATATTTT. It yields the protein CASRSGESGGNTIYF.

V is TRBV19 and J is TRBJ2-1; 11 bases align to TRBD2. The V gene's germline CDR1 is LNHDA and CDR2 SQIVND (reference sequence). The ends lost 1 base at V and 5 bases at J; junction bases unmatched: 4. This CDR3 comprises 16 residues. CDR3 DNA sequence: TGTGCCAGTAGTATAGGACTAGCGGGGAGGAACAATGAGCAGTTCTTC. Translating gives CASSIGLAGRNNEQFF.

This clone was observed a few times. The CDR3 DNA is TGTGCCAGCAGTGAAGGGGTTTATTTACTTGGAGCTTTCTTT. Translation: CASSEGVYLLGAFF. The rearrangement links TRBV6-1 to TRBJ1-1; no definite D call. CDR1 is MNHNS and CDR2 is SASEGT in the germline V gene. CDR3 length: 14 residues. Trimming took 1 base from V and 10 from J, leaving 16 bases between them.

The rearrangement joins TRBV6-8 to TRBJ1-3; possibly TRBD1 for D (6 bases). V lost 5 bases to trimming and J lost 2 bases, with 19 bases between them. Germline V gene lookup returns CDR1 MNHGY and CDR2 SAAAGT. The CDR3 is made up of 17 amino acids. CDR3 in DNA: TGTGCCAGCAGTCCTGCGGGGGCCGGTTCGGCTGGAAACACCATATATTTT. This translates into CASSPAGAGSAGNTIYF.

This chain links TRBV28 with TRBJ2-3, with D uncertain. CDR1 and CDR2 (germline): MDHEN, SYDVKM. This CDR3 has 15 residues. V lost 5 bases and J lost 0, with 12 bases in between. This CDR3 is CASSTSPSSTDTQYF. Here the CDR3 DNA reads TGTGCCAGCAGTACCTCCCCTTCTAGCACAGATACGCAGTATTTT.